The entry below describes one T cell receptor (beta chain). Each CDR3 protein gets one entry in TCRdb, which reprocessed the 5' RACE reads and gives no DNA. The repertoire shows some 450,000 distinct CDR3 sequences; the top ten hold 6% to 8%. This specimen belongs to a study of T cells expressing NK-cell markers. Whole-study context: The TCR beta repertoires originated in sorted CD3+CD56+NKG2C+, CD3+CD56+NKG2C- and CD3+CD56-NKG2C+ T cells. The study sequenced eight donors, seven HCMV-seropositive and one seronegative.

This CDR3 has 12 residues. Per germline, CDR1 SGHVS and CDR2 FNYEAQ. The sample taken for sequencing was blood T cells: a sorted CD56 or NKG2C T cell subset, CD4+ or CD8+ T cells, or bulk PBMC T cells (not recorded which). The sequence was collected from a woman between 18 and 69 years old in good health. V is TRBV7-6 and J is TRBJ1-5. Here the CDR3 reads CTLRPGDQPQHF.